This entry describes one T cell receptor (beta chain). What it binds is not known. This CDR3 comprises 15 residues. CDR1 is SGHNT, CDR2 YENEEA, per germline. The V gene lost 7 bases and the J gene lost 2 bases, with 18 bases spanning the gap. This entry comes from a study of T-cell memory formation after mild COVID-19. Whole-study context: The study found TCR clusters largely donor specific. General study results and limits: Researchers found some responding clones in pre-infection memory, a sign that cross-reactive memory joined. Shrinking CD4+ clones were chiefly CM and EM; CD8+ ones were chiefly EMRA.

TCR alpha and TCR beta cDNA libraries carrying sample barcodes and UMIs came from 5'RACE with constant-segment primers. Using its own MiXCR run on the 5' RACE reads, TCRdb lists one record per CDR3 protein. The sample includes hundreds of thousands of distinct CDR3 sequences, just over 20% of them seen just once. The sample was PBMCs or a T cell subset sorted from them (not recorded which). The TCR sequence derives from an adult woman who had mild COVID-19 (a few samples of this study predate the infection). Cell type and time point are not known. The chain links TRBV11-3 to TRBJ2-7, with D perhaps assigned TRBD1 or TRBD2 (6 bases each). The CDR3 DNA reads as TGTGCCAGCACCCCGGGGGCGTATCAGACCTACGAGCAGTACTTC. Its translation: CASTPGAYQTYEQYF.